The next 5 T cell receptor beta chains were all read from a single sample in a study of T cell responses to AZD1222 COVID-19 vaccine. Profiled with immunoSEQ multiplex PCR; TCRdb holds only in-frame clones, not every one. In the table there are about 140,000 clones, around 89% of which are singletons. The specimen comprised peripheral blood, sampled 28 days after the second AZD1222 dose. The receptors derive from an adult who received the AZD1222 COVID-19 vaccine.

The chain combines TRBV3-1 (or the pseudogene TRBV3-2) with TRBJ2-5; 13 bases agree with TRBD2. Germline-derived CDR1 and CDR2 are LGHDT and YNNKEL (reference sequence). Germline trimming cut 4 bases from V and 2 bases from J; bases unmatched to any gene: 7. The CDR3 runs 17 residues. The CDR3 protein is CASSPVLAGGTQETQYF. The CDR3 nucleotides read TGTGCCAGCAGCCCTGTACTAGCGGGAGGGACACAAGAGACCCAGTACTTC.

V is TRBV6-5 and J is TRBJ2-3; D is unclear. V lost 10 bases, J lost 0 bases, and 17 bases lay in between. This CDR3 is built from 15 residues. From germline, CDR1 is MNHEY and CDR2 SVGAGI. The CDR3 region has the DNA TGTGCCACCGCCCCAGTGTGGTTGAGCACAGATACGCAGTATTTT. Protein sequence: CATAPVWLSTDTQYF.

The CDR3 loop reads CATSATSGNYEQYF. The CDR3 DNA reads as TGTGCCACCAGCGCTACTAGCGGGAACTACGAGCAGTACTTC. This chain uses TRBV15 with TRBJ2-7, with TRBD2 matching 10 bases. V shed 5 bases, J shed 3 bases, and the junction held 4 bases outside the gene matches. The CDR3 is made up of 14 amino acids. Germline lookup yields CDR1 LNHNV and CDR2 YYDKDF (reference sequence).

The J gene is TRBJ1-2, the V gene TRBV23-1; D uncertain. TRBV23-1 carries the ORF label, with uncertain function. This CDR3 spans 11 amino acids. V was pared by 8 bases and J by 8 bases, with 12 bases between. The CDR3 DNA follows: TGCGCCAGCTCTTGGCTGTGGGGCTACACCTTC. It is translated as CASSWLWGYTF.

The chain carries TRBV18 and TRBJ1-1; the D gene is possibly TRBD1 (5 bases). Germline V CDR1 and CDR2: KGHSH, LQKENI. The CDR3 loop spans 13 amino acids. The V and J ends lost 3 bases and 5 bases respectively, with 10 bases between them. The CDR3 nucleotides are TGTGCCAGCTCACCCTCATGGGGGACTGAAGCTTTCTTT. It specifies CASSPSWGTEAFF. Drawing the rest from reference TRBV18 and TRBJ1-1, the complete variable domain is NAGVMQNPRHLVRRRGQEARLRCSPMKGHSHVYWYRQLPEEGLKFMVYLQKENIIDESGMPKERFSAEFPKEGPSILRIQQVVRGDSAAYFCASSPSWGTEAFFGQGTRLTVV.